A selection of T cell receptor beta chains follows, all from one sample in a study of shared clonotypes between healthy human individuals. TCRdb keeps only in-frame clones here, not all; method: immunoSEQ multiplex PCR. The table has roughly 2 million clones, 85% to 95% seen once. Sequenced sample: naive CD4+ T cells sorted from blood. The receptors originated from a man younger than 35 in good health. Each CDR3 is given with its conserved first and last residue. D genes are given only for firm matches. A row's size may be missing; if present it is once, few, many or a size class.

abundance	j_gene	d_gene	v_gene	CDR3aa	CDR3nt
-	TRBJ2-7	TRBD2	TRBV18	CASSPGLAGVNEQYF	TGTGCCAGCTCACCCGGACTAGCGGGAGTCAACGAGCAGTACTTC
-	TRBJ2-3	-	TRBV5-1	CASSTGQPTDTQYF	TGCGCCAGCAGCACAGGACAGCCCACAGATACGCAGTATTTT
-	TRBJ1-2	-	TRBV4-1	CASSQAGVANYGYTF	TGCGCCAGCAGCCAAGCAGGGGTGGCCAACTATGGCTACACCTTC
-	TRBJ1-4	-	TRBV18	CASSPSQGGATEKLFF	TGTGCCAGCTCACCGTCGCAAGGGGGGGCGACTGAAAAACTGTTTTTT
-	TRBJ2-5	-	TRBV19	CASAARSGETQYF	TGTGCCAGTGCTGCTCGGAGTGGTGAGACCCAGTACTTC
-	TRBJ2-2	TRBD1	TRBV5-1	CASSPGATGGDTGELFF	TGCGCCAGCAGCCCGGGAGCAACAGGGGGCGACACCGGGGAGCTGTTTTTT
-	TRBJ1-2	TRBD1	TRBV6-6	CASSYPGQGEHGYTF	TGTGCCAGCAGTTACCCAGGACAGGGGGAGCATGGCTACACCTTC
-	TRBJ1-2	-	TRBV5-4	CASSPDSRGYTF	TGTGCCAGCAGCCCGGACAGTCGAGGCTACACCTTC
-	TRBJ1-2	TRBD1	TRBV19	CASSMRTGPYGYTF	TGTGCCAGTAGTATGAGGACAGGGCCCTATGGCTACACCTTC
-	TRBJ2-7	-	TRBV5-1	CASSVDRHEQYF	TGCGCCAGCAGTGTTGACAGGCACGAGCAGTACTTC
once	TRBJ2-3	TRBD2	TRBV10-3	CAIARAGGQADTQYF	TGTGCCATCGCGCGAGCGGGGGGTCAGGCAGATACGCAGTATTTT
-	TRBJ2-3	TRBD1	TRBV11-3	CASSSDRASDTQYF	TGTGCCAGCAGCTCGGACAGGGCGTCAGATACGCAGTATTTT
-	TRBJ1-5	TRBD1	TRBV10-3	CAISESWGQHNQPQHF	TGTGCCATCAGTGAGTCGTGGGGACAGCACAATCAGCCCCAGCATTTT
-	TRBJ2-7	TRBD1	TRBV18	CASSPAPGGEQYF	TGTGCCAGCTCACCGGCCCCAGGGGGCGAGCAGTACTTC
-	TRBJ1-3	TRBD1	TRBV6-5	CASSRTGSGNTIYF	TGTGCCAGCAGCAGGACAGGCTCTGGAAACACCATATATTTT
-	TRBJ2-1	TRBD1	TRBV11-2	CASSTGQVYNEQFF	TGTGCCAGCAGCACCGGACAGGTCTACAATGAGCAGTTCTTC
-	TRBJ2-5	TRBD2	TRBV5-1	CASSPTSGVPTQYF	TGCGCCAGCAGCCCGACTAGCGGGGTCCCAACCCAGTACTTC
once	TRBJ1-3	-	TRBV6-5	CASSQGFSGNTIYF	TGTGCCAGCAGTCAGGGGTTCTCTGGAAACACCATATATTTT
few	TRBJ1-3	TRBD1	TRBV5-1	CASSLTGDGNTIYF	TGCGCCAGCAGCTTGACAGGGGACGGAAACACCATATATTTT
-	TRBJ1-5	-	TRBV2	CASREGPGNQPQHF	TGTGCCAGCAGGGAGGGTCCGGGAAATCAGCCCCAGCATTTT
-	TRBJ2-7	TRBD1	TRBV30	CAWSVYGQGNSYEQYF	TGTGCCTGGAGTGTATATGGACAGGGTAACTCCTACGAGCAGTACTTC
-	TRBJ1-1	-	TRBV7-6	CASSYLRPPRRGSTEAFF	TGTGCCAGCAGCTACCTACGGCCCCCCCGGCGGGGTAGCACTGAAGCTTTCTTT
-	TRBJ2-1	-	TRBV6-6	CASTRPPASNEQFF	TGTGCCAGCACTAGACCCCCGGCCAGCAATGAGCAGTTCTTC
-	TRBJ1-4	TRBD1	TRBV10-3	CAIRPGTGEKLFF	TGTGCCATCCGTCCCGGGACAGGTGAAAAACTGTTTTTT
-	TRBJ1-2	-	TRBV2	CASSVHTGLYGYTF	TGTGCCAGCAGTGTCCACACAGGGTTATATGGCTACACCTTC
-	TRBJ1-6	-	TRBV19	CASSQRVLVSYNSPLHF	TGTGCCAGTAGTCAACGGGTTCTCGTCTCCTATAATTCACCCCTCCACTTT
-	TRBJ2-3	-	TRBV25-1	CASSATRSSTDTQYF	TGTGCCAGCAGTGCGACAAGGTCGAGCACAGATACGCAGTATTTT
-	TRBJ2-3	-	TRBV11-2	CASSLGTSTDTQYF	TGTGCCAGCAGCTTAGGAACTAGCACAGATACGCAGTATTTT
-	TRBJ2-5	TRBD2	TRBV11-3	CASSFGTSGQETQYF	TGTGCCAGCAGCTTCGGGACTAGCGGACAAGAGACCCAGTACTTC
-	TRBJ1-1	TRBD1	TRBV4-1	CASSLGQGAGTEAFF	TGCGCCAGCAGCCTCGGACAGGGGGCGGGCACTGAAGCTTTCTTT
-	TRBJ1-3	-	TRBV10-3	CAISDKGDGSGNTIYF	TGTGCCATCAGTGATAAGGGGGATGGCTCTGGAAACACCATATATTTT
-	TRBJ1-2	-	TRBV12-2	CASRPGQGPEHYGYTF	TGTGCAAGTCGCCCCGGACAGGGGCCCGAACACTATGGCTACACCTTC
-	TRBJ1-1	-	TRBV5-6	CASSWRVGNTEAFF	TGTGCCAGCAGCTGGCGGGTCGGGAACACTGAAGCTTTCTTT
-	TRBJ2-3	-	TRBV5-4	CASSLEGRADTQYF	TGTGCCAGCAGCTTGGAGGGTAGAGCAGATACGCAGTATTTT
-	TRBJ2-1	TRBD2	TRBV6-1	CASSDRRTSDYNEQFF	TGTGCCAGCAGTGACCGAAGGACTAGCGACTACAATGAGCAGTTCTTC
-	TRBJ2-5	-	TRBV10-3	CAISPGTFGETQYF	TGTGCCATCAGCCCGGGGACATTCGGAGAGACCCAGTACTTC
-	TRBJ2-7	-	TRBV28	CASSLRLVGGTYEQYF	TGTGCCAGCAGTTTAAGGTTGGTGGGGGGTACTTACGAGCAGTACTTC
-	TRBJ1-6	-	TRBV5-1	CASSLTPVNNSPLHF	TGCGCCAGCAGCTTAACCCCCGTAAATAATTCACCCCTCCACTTT
-	TRBJ1-6	TRBD1	TRBV6-5	CASSLGQGSGSPLHF	TGTGCCAGCAGCTTAGGACAGGGCAGCGGTTCACCCCTCCACTTT
-	TRBJ2-7	-	TRBV6-5	CASSRDPGREQYF	TGTGCCAGCAGCCGGGACCCCGGACGGGAGCAGTACTTC
-	TRBJ2-3	-	TRBV19	CATSWQGGGPDTQYF	TGTGCCACTTCGTGGCAGGGAGGGGGCCCAGATACGCAGTATTTT
-	TRBJ2-6	-	TRBV28	CASSPGAQGSGANVLTF	TGTGCCAGCAGTCCAGGGGCCCAGGGCTCTGGGGCCAACGTCCTGACTTTC
-	TRBJ1-3	-	TRBV7-9	CASSLTTTGLGNTIYF	TGTGCCAGCAGCTTAACTACGACAGGTCTTGGAAACACCATATATTTT
-	TRBJ1-3	-	TRBV30	CAWSPPNVSGNTIYF	TGTGCCTGGAGTCCCCCCAATGTCTCTGGAAACACCATATATTTT
-	TRBJ2-1	TRBD1	TRBV5-1	CASTWFGQVYRSSYNEQFF	TGCGCCAGCACCTGGTTTGGACAGGTCTACAGGAGCTCCTACAATGAGCAGTTCTTC
few	TRBJ1-6	TRBD1	TRBV7-3	CASSFDGTGDSPLHF	TGTGCCAGCAGCTTCGACGGGACAGGGGATTCACCCCTCCACTTT
-	TRBJ2-2	-	TRBV5-1	CASSLVWGRDNTGELFF	TGCGCCAGCAGCCTCGTATGGGGGAGAGATAACACCGGGGAGCTGTTTTTT
-	TRBJ1-3	-	TRBV10-3	CAISANAATGNTIYF	TGTGCCATCAGTGCTAATGCAGCTACTGGAAACACCATATATTTT
-	TRBJ1-2	-	TRBV5-1	CASSLEQGGYGYTF	TGCGCCAGCAGCTTGGAACAGGGCGGCTATGGCTACACCTTC
-	TRBJ2-3	-	TRBV10-1	CASSAPGFEPQYF	TGCGCCAGCAGTGCCCCGGGTTTTGAACCGCAGTATTTT
few	TRBJ1-5	TRBD1	TRBV4-2	CASSQAPGGTTQPQHF	TGTGCCAGCAGCCAAGCACCAGGGGGCACTACTCAGCCCCAGCATTTT
-	TRBJ2-1	-	TRBV2	CASSEMNEQFF	TGTGCCAGCAGTGAGATGAATGAGCAGTTCTTC
-	TRBJ1-6	-	TRBV11-3	CASSCNDRQDYNSPLHF	TGTGCCAGCAGCTGCAACGACCGACAGGACTATAATTCACCCCTCCACTTT
-	TRBJ2-7	TRBD1	TRBV18	CASSRGQAYEQYF	TGTGCCAGCTCACGCGGACAGGCCTACGAGCAGTACTTC
-	TRBJ2-2	-	TRBV7-7	CASSRDGALGTGELFF	TGTGCTAGCAGCCGAGATGGGGCTCTCGGCACCGGGGAGCTGTTTTTT
once	TRBJ1-2	-	TRBV11-2	CASSLPGVNGYTF	TGTGCCAGCAGCTTACCAGGAGTCAATGGCTACACCTTC
once	TRBJ1-5	-	TRBV7-9	CASSDGTYSNQPQHF	TGTGCCAGCAGCGATGGGACATATAGCAATCAGCCCCAGCATTTT
few	TRBJ1-2	-	TRBV28	CASSFPQTYGYTF	TGTGCCAGCAGTTTTCCCCAGACCTATGGCTACACCTTC
-	TRBJ2-3	-	TRBV11-3	CASSFGSADTQYF	TGTGCCAGCAGCTTCGGGAGCGCAGATACGCAGTATTTT